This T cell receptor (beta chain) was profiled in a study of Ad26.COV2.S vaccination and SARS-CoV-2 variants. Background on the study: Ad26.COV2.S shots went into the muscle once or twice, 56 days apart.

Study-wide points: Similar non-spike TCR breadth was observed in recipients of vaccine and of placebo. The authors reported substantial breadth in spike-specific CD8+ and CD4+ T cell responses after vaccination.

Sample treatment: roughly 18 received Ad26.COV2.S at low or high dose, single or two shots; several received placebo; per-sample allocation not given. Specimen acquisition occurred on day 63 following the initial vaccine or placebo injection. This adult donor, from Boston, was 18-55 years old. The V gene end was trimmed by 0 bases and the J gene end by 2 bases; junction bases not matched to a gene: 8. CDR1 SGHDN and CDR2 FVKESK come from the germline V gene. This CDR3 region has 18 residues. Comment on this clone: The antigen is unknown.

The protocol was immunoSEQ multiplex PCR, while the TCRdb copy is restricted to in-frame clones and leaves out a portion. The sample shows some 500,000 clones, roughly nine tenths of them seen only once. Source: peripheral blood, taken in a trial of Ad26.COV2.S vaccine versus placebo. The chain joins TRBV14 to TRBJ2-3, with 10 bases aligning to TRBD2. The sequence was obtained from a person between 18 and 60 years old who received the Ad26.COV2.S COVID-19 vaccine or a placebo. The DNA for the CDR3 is TGTGCCAGCAGCCAAGATTACCTAGCGGGAGTGGCCACAGATACGCAGTATTTT. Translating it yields CASSQDYLAGVATDTQYF.